This T cell receptor (beta chain) comes out of a study of blood T cells in healthy people across ages. Study conclusions and caveats: Across the age range, TCR beta diversity per million T cells fell in a roughly linear way.

Concerning this clonotype: Its specificity is not known.

Primers used in a second PCR of roughly 7 to 12 cycles were a sample-barcoded 5' primer and a J-beta primer mix. TCRdb independently ran MiXCR on the 5' RACE reads; one entry per CDR3 protein. This table holds more than 750,000 distinct CDR3 sequences, about 27% found once. This CDR3 has 11 amino acids. The V gene lost 2 bases and the J gene lost 4 bases, with 2 bases spanning the gap. Germline CDR1 and CDR2: SEHNR and FQNEAQ (reference sequence). These sequences were also reported in another study, on T cells of mothers and their children. From that study: The sample comes from some 10 healthy Caucasian donors: mothers and children. T cell clones that were persistent and microchimeric went undetected.

This TCR was recovered from a woman aged 40 to 50 in good health. The specimen was blood. The genes are TRBV7-9 and TRBJ1-1; D remains unclear. This chain's CDR3 is CASSLLTEAFF. DNA for the CDR3: TGTGCCAGCAGCTTACTCACTGAAGCTTTCTTT.